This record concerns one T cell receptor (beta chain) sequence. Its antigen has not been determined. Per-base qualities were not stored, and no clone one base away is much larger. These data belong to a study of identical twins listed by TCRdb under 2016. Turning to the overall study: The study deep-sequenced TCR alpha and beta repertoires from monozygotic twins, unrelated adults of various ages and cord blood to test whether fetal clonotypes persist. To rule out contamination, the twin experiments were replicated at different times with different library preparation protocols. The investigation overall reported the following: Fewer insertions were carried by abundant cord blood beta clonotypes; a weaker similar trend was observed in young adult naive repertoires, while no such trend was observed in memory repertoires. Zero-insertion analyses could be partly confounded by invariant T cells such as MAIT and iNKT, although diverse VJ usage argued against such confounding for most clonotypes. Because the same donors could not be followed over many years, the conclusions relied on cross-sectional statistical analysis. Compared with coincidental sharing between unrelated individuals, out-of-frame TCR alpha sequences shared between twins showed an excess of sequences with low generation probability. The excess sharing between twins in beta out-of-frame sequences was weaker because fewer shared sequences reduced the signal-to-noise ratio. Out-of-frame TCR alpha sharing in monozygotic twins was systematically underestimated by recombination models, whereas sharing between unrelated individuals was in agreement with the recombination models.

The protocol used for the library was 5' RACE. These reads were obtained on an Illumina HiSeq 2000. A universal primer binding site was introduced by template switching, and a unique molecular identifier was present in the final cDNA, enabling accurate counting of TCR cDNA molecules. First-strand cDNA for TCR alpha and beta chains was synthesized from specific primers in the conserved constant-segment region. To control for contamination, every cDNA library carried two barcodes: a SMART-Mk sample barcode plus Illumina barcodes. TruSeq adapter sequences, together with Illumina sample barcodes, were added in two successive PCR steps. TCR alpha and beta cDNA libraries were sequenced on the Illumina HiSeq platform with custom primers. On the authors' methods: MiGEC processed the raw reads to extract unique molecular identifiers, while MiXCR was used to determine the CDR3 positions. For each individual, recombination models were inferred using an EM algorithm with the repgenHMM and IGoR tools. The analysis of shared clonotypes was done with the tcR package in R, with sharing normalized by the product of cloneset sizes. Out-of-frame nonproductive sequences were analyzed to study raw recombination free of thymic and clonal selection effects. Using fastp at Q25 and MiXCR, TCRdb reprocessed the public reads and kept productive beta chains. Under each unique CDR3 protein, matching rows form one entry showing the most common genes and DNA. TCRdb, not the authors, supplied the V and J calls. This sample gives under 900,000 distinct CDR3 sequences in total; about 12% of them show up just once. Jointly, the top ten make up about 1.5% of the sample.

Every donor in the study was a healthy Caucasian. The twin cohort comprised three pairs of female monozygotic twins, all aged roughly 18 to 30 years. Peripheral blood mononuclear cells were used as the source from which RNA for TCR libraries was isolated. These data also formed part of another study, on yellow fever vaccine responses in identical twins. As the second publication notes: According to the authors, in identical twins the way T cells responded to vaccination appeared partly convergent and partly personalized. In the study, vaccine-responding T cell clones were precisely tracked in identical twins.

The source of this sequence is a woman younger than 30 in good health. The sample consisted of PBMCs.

This receptor has the CDR3 CASKGTAETGELFF. The DNA sequence reads TGTGCCAGCAAAGGGACAGCAGAAACCGGGGAGCTGTTTTTT. The rearrangement combines TRBV28 with TRBJ2-2, with 7 middle bases fitting TRBD1. The CDR3 numbers 14 residues from cysteine through phenylalanine. CDR3 DNA only is kept here, 42 bases in frame from base 1. Based on the germline V gene, the CDR1 and CDR2 sequences are MDHEN and SYDVKM. The germline V end is reduced by 7 bases and the J end by 5 bases; junction bases left unmatched: 7.